This T cell receptor beta chain is drawn from a study of shared clonotypes between healthy human individuals. V dropped 2 bases and J dropped 5; count of bases not matched to a gene: 11. The V gene's germline CDR1 is MNHEY and CDR2 SMNVEV (reference sequence). The CDR3 consists of 17 residues. Some clones are missing from TCRdb's copy, which holds only in-frame ones; the method was immunoSEQ multiplex PCR. Of about 2.4 million clones detected, roughly 92% appear once; the ten largest clones hold about 0.13%. Study observations and caveats: Although depth was large, rarefaction showed that sequencing of the sorted subsets was incomplete. Only a few donors were included, so the genetic and exposure-history diversity represented was limited. Only blood was sampled; tissue repertoires likely differ.

Remarks on this clone: Its target is not known.

The source is a man between 18 and 29 years old in good health. The sample consisted of naive CD4+ T cells sorted from blood. Subset here: CD45RA+ positively selected. J is TRBJ2-1 and V is TRBV27, with 8 bases that match TRBD2. CDR3 in amino acids: CASSLGRPGRGDNEQFF. DNA of the CDR3: TGTGCCAGCAGTTTAGGACGACCGGGGCGGGGGGACAATGAGCAGTTCTTC.